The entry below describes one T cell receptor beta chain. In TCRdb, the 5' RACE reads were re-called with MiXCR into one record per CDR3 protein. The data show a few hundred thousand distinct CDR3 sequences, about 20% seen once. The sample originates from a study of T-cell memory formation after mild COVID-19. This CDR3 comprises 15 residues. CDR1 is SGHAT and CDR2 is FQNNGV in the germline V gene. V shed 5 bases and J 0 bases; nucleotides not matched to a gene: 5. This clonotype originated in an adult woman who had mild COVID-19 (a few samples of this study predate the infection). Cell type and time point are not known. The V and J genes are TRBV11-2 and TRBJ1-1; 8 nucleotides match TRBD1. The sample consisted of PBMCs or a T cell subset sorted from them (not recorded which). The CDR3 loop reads CASSTWTGLNTEAFF. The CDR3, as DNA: TGTGCCAGCAGCACATGGACAGGGCTGAACACTGAAGCTTTCTTT.